There are many counts of the clone carrying this T cell receptor (beta chain). MiXCR, run by TCRdb on the 5' RACE reads, gives a single entry per CDR3 protein. The data contain about 210,000 distinct CDR3 sequences, 6.5% to 7.5% of them singletons. Germline lookup yields CDR1 SGHVS and CDR2 FQNEAQ. Germline trimming cut 2 bases from V and 6 bases from J; bases unmatched to any gene: 11. The CDR3 length is 17 residues. The data belong to a study of T cells after yellow fever vaccination. The material sequenced was CD4+ T cells sorted from PBMCs, taken on the day of the yellow fever booster vaccination. This TCR was sampled from a man aged 25-45 years who received the YFV17D yellow fever vaccine. The J gene is TRBJ2-2, the V gene TRBV7-8, with 8 bases identical to TRBD2. The CDR3 coding sequence is TGTGCCAGCAGCTTACGTGCGGGAGCGGGAGCTGCCGGGGAGCTGTTTTTT. It translates to CASSLRAGAGAAGELFF. Full variable domain (outside the CDR3, taken from reference TRBV7-8 and TRBJ2-2): GAGVSQSPRYKVAKRGQDVALRCDPISGHVSLFWYQQALGQGPEFLTYFQNEAQLDKSGLPSDRFFAERPEGSVSTLKIQRTQQEDSAVYLCASSLRAGAGAAGELFFGEGSRLTVL.